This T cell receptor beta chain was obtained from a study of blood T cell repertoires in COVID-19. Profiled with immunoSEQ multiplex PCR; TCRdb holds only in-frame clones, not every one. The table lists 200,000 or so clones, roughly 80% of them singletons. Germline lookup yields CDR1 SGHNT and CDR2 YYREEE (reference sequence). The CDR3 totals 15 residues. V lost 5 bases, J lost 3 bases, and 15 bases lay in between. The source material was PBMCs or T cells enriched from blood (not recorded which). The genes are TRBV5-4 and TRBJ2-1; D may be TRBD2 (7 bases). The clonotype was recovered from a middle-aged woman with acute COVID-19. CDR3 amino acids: CASSPTGGHYNEQFF. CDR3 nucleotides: TGTGCCAGCAGTCCAACGGGGGGCCACTACAATGAGCAGTTCTTC.